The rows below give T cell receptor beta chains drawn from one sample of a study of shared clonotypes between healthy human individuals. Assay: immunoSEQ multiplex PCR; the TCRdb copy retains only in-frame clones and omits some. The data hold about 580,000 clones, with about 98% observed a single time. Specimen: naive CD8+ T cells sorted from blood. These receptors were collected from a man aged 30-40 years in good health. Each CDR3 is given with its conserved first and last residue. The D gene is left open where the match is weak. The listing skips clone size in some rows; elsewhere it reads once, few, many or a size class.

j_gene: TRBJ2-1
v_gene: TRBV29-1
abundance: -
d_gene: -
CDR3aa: CSVSQARVKYNEQFF
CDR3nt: TGCAGCGTAAGCCAAGCAAGGGTAAAGTACAATGAGCAGTTCTTC

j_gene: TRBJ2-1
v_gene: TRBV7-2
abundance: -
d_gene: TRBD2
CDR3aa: CASSLERDYNEQFF
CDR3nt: TGTGCCAGCAGCTTAGAGCGGGATTACAATGAGCAGTTCTTC

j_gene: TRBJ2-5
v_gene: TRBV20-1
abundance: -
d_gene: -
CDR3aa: CSAREIRTQYF
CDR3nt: TGCAGTGCTAGAGAAATCAGAACCCAGTACTTC

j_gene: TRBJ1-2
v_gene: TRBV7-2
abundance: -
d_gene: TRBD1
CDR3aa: CASSLHRGDNYGYTF
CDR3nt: TGTGCCAGCAGCTTACACAGGGGAGATAACTATGGCTACACCTTC

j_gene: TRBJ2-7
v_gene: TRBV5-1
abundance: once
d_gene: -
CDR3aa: CASSPGADYEQYF
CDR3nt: TGCGCCAGCAGTCCCGGAGCGGACTACGAGCAGTACTTC

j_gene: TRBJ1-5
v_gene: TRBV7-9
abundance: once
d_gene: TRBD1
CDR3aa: CASSSSGTVNQPQHF
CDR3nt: TGTGCCAGCAGCTCCTCGGGGACAGTCAATCAGCCCCAGCATTTT

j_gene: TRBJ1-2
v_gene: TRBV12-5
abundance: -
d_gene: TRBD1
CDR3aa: CASGQNRGRGGNGYTF
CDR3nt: TGTGCTAGTGGTCAAAACAGGGGGCGCGGTGGAAATGGCTACACCTTC

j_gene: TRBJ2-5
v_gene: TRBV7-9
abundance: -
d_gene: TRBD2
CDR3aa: CASRVSGGHQETQYF
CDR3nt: TGTGCCAGCAGGGTGAGCGGGGGACACCAAGAGACCCAGTACTTC

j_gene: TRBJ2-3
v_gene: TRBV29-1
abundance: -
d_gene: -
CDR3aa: CSVEESDTQYF
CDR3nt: TGCAGCGTTGAGGAGTCAGATACGCAGTATTTT

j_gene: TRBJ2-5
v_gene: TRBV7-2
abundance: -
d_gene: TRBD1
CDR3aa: CASSPWQGDQETQYF
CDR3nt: TGTGCCAGCAGCCCGTGGCAGGGGGACCAAGAGACCCAGTACTTC

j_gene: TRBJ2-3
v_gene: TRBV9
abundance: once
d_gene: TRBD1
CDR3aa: CASTRTGGLDTQYF
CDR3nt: TGTGCCAGCACCCGGACAGGGGGCTTAGATACGCAGTATTTT

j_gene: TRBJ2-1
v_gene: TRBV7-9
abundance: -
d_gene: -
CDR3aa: CASSLDSSYNEQFF
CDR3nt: TGTGCCAGCAGCTTAGATTCGTCCTACAATGAGCAGTTCTTC

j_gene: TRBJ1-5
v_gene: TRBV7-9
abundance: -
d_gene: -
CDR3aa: CASSFTGTSNQPQHF
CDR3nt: TGTGCCAGCAGCTTTACAGGTACTAGCAATCAGCCCCAGCATTTT

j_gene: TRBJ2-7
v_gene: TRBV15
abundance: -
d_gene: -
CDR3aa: CATSRDKGSEQYF
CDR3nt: TGTGCCACCAGCAGAGATAAGGGGAGCGAGCAGTACTTC

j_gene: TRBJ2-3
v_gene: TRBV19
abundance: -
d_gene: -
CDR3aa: CASSIDFLTPDTQYF
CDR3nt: TGTGCCAGTAGTATAGATTTTCTGACTCCGGATACGCAGTATTTT

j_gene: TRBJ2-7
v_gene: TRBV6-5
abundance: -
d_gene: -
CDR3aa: CASPYPSYEQYF
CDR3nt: TGTGCCAGCCCCTATCCGAGCTACGAGCAGTACTTC

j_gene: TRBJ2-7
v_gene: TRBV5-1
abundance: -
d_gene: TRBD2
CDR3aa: CASSLAATSGTYEQYF
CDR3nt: TGCGCCAGCAGCTTGGCCGCGACTAGCGGTACCTACGAGCAGTACTTC

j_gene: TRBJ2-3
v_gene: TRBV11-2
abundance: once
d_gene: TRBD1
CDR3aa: CASSLSNNEDRRVF
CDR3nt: TGTGCCAGCAGCTTATCCAACAATGAGGACAGGAGAGTTTTT

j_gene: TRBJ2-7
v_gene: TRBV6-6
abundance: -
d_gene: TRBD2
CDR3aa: CASRGLAGNEQYF
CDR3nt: TGTGCCAGCAGGGGACTAGCGGGAAACGAGCAGTACTTC

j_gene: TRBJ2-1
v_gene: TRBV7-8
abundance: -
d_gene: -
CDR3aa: CASSEGWGHRVF
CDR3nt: TGTGCCAGCAGCGAGGGGTGGGGACATAGGGTCTTC

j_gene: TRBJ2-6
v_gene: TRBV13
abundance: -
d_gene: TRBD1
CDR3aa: CASSLRARDRAGANVLTF
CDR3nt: TGTGCCAGCAGCTTACGTGCTCGGGACAGGGCTGGGGCCAACGTCCTGACTTTC

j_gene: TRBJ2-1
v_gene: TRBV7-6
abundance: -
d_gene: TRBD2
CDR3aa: CASSPEREAYNEQFF
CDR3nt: TGTGCCAGCAGCCCTGAGCGGGAGGCCTACAATGAGCAGTTCTTC

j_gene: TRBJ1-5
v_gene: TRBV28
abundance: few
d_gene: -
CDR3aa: CASSYTGRSNQPQHF
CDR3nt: TGTGCCAGCAGTTATACAGGGAGGAGCAATCAGCCCCAGCATTTT

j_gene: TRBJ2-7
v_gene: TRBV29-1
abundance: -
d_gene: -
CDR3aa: CSVVLLANSYEQYF
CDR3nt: TGCAGCGTTGTATTGCTAGCGAACTCCTACGAGCAGTACTTC

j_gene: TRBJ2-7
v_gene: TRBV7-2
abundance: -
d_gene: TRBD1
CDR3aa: CASSLTGGGKYEQYF
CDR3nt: TGTGCCAGCAGCCTTACAGGGGGCGGTAAATACGAGCAGTACTTC

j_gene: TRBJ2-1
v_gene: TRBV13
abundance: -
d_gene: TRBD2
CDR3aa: CASSFTSGTYNEQFF
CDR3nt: TGTGCCAGCAGCTTTACCAGCGGGACCTACAATGAGCAGTTCTTC